These 10 T cell receptor beta chains came from one sample sequenced in a study of beta chain features in type 1 diabetes. Notes on the study in general: Significant though moderate, a shortening of TCRB CDR3s appeared in all four CD4+ subsets of Type 1 diabetes patients.

Sequenced material consisted of expressed TCRB transcripts (all of the isolated RNA was reverse transcribed). Some clones are missing from TCRdb's copy, which holds only in-frame ones; the method was immunoSEQ multiplex PCR. The profile shows roughly 350,000 clones, over 8.5% of them singletons. Their target antigens are unknown. Sequencing was carried out using central memory CD4+ T cells from blood. These receptors all stem from a man younger than 45 with type 1 diabetes.

This clone was counted only a few times. The V call is TRBV18, the J call TRBJ1-5, with 7 nucleotides matching TRBD1. With V trimmed by 6 bases and J by 5 bases, 7 bases remained unmatched. This CDR3 is 14 amino acids long. The germline gives CDR1 KGHSH, CDR2 LQKENI. CDR3 residues: CASSRQGSDQPQHF. The CDR3 nucleotides read TGTGCCAGCTCTCGACAGGGTTCCGATCAGCCCCAGCATTTT.

The V gene is TRBV28, the J gene TRBJ2-5; D is unclear. This CDR3 is 16 amino acids long. CDR1 and CDR2 (germline): MDHEN, SYDVKM. V was shortened by 2 bases and J by 0 bases, with 13 bases between the two germline ends. Here the CDR3 reads CASSLRGVGNQETQYF. Here the CDR3 DNA reads TGTGCCAGCAGTTTACGTGGTGTCGGCAACCAAGAGACCCAGTACTTC.

This clone was recorded a few times. The chain employs TRBV4-2 and TRBJ2-3; 14 bases are a match to TRBD2. The CDR3 totals 17 residues. V shed 3 bases, J shed 8 bases, and the junction held 10 bases outside the gene matches. Germline V lookup: CDR1 LGHNA, CDR2 YNFKEQ. The CDR3 protein is CASSQTSGRDLRGTQYF. In nucleotides, the CDR3 is TGTGCCAGCAGCCAGACTAGCGGGAGGGACCTCCGCGGTACGCAGTATTTT.

This clone was counted between two and nine times. This rearrangement joins TRBV9 to TRBJ2-4; no definite D call. This CDR3 comprises 17 residues. V lost 0 bases and J lost 2, with 15 bases in between. CDR1 is SGDLS and CDR2 is YYNGEE in the germline V gene. DNA for the CDR3: TGTGCCAGCAGCGTAGGAGTAGGTTTCGTGTCCAAAAACATTCAGTACTTC. Translating it yields CASSVGVGFVSKNIQYF.

The sample holds a few counts of this clone. The genes are TRBV27 and TRBJ1-2; no clear D. Between the trimmed V and J ends, which lost 5 bases and 8 bases, there was a span of 18 bases. Germline CDR1 is MNHEY and CDR2 is SMNVEV (reference sequence). The CDR3 spans 14 residues. The CDR3 DNA follows: TGTGCCAGCAGTCCACTCAGGTTGGGCGGCGGCTACACCTTC. It translates to CASSPLRLGGGYTF.

This clone was seen ten or more times. This chain uses TRBV19 with TRBJ2-3, with D maybe TRBD1 (6 bases). Trimming took 6 bases from V and 2 from J, leaving 15 bases between them. From germline, CDR1 is LNHDA and CDR2 SQIVND (reference sequence). This CDR3 comprises 15 residues. The CDR3 DNA reads TGTGCCAGTAGAGGTCCAGGGGCTACCACAGATACGCAGTATTTT. Translation gives CASRGPGATTDTQYF.

This clone was detected a few times. The chain is built from TRBV11-2 and TRBJ2-5, with D perhaps TRBD1 (6 bases). Germline-derived CDR1 and CDR2 are SGHAT and FQNNGV. The CDR3 has 15 residues. V shed 5 bases and J shed 2 bases, with 15 bases lying between them. As DNA, the CDR3 is TGTGCCAGCAGCCTCACAACAGGGATGCAAGAGACCCAGTACTTC. Residues: CASSLTTGMQETQYF. The variable domain in full, completed from reference TRBV11-2 and TRBJ2-5, reads EAGVAQSPRYKIIEKRQSVAFWCNPISGHATLYWYQQILGQGPKLLIQFQNNGVVDDSQLPKDRFSAERLKGVDSTLKIQPAKLEDSAVYLCASSLTTGMQETQYFGPGTRLLVL.

The gene calls are TRBV10-3 and TRBJ2-5; TRBD2 aligns across 8 bases. V was clipped by 10 bases and J by 5 bases; unmatched bases: 15. This CDR3 contains 15 residues. CDR1 and CDR2 (germline): ENHRY, SYGVKD. The chain's CDR3 is CATLKRESSGETQYF. The CDR3, as DNA: TGTGCCACCCTAAAGCGGGAGAGTTCTGGGGAGACCCAGTACTTC.

The V and J genes are TRBV11-2 and TRBJ2-5; 7 positions match TRBD1. The CDR3 contains 14 residues. Germline-derived CDR1 and CDR2 are SGHAT and FQNNGV. V was pared by 1 base and J by 3 bases, with 2 bases of the junction left unmatched. The CDR3, as DNA: TGTGCCAGCAGCTTAGGACAGGGTGAAGAGACCCAGTACTTC. Residues: CASSLGQGEETQYF.

V is TRBV28 and J is TRBJ1-5; D remains ambiguous. This CDR3 has 12 residues. V was pared by 8 bases and J by 6 bases, with 11 bases between. CDR1 is MDHEN, CDR2 SYDVKM, per germline. The CDR3 protein is CASLGMGQPQHF. CDR3 nucleotide sequence: TGTGCCAGCTTAGGGATGGGTCAGCCCCAGCATTTT. Variable domain in full (rest from reference TRBV28 and TRBJ1-5): DVKVTQSSRYLVKRTGEKVFLECVQDMDHENMFWYRQDPGLGLRLIYFSYDVKMKEKGDIPEGYSVSREKKERFSLILESASTNQTSMYLCASLGMGQPQHFGDGTRLSIL.